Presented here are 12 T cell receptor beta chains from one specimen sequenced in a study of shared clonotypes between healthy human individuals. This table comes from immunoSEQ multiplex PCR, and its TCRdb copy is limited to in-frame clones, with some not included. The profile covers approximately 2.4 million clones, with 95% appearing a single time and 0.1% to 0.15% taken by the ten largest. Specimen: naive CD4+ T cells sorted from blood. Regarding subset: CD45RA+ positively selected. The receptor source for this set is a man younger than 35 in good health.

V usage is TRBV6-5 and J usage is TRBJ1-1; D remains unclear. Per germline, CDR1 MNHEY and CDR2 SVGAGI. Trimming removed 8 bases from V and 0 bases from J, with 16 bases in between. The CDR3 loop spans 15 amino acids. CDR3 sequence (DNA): TGTGCCAGCCGGTCCGGGAGGGAAGTGAACACTGAAGCTTTCTTT. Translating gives CASRSGREVNTEAFF.

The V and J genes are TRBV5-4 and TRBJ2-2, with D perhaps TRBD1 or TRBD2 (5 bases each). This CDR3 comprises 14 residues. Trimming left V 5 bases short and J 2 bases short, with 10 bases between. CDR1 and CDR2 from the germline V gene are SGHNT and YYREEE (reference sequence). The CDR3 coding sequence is TGTGCCAGCAGTTGGGACCCTAACACCGGGGAGCTGTTTTTT. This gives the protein CASSWDPNTGELFF.

The CDR3 loop reads CASSHSVSGGEQYF. CDR3 DNA sequence: TGTGCCAGCAGCCATTCAGTGAGTGGAGGCGAGCAGTACTTC. This rearrangement joins TRBV14 to TRBJ2-7, with D possibly matching TRBD2 (5 bases). This CDR3 has 14 amino acids. Germline assignment: CDR1 SGHDN and CDR2 FVKESK. V was clipped by 3 bases and J by 6 bases, with 15 bases between them. The entire variable domain, with the rest obtained from reference TRBV14 and TRBJ2-7, is as follows: EAGVTQFPSHSVIEKGQTVTLRCDPISGHDNLYWYRRVMGKEIKFLLHFVKESKQDESGMPNNRFLAERTGGTYSTLKVQPAELEDSGVYFCASSHSVSGGEQYFGPGTRLTVT.

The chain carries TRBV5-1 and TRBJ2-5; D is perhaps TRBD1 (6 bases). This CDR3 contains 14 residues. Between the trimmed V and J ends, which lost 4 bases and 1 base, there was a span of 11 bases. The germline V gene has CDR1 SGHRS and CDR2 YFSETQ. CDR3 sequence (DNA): TGCGCCAGCAGCCGAAAGGACAGCCAAGAGACCCAGTACTTC. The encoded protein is CASSRKDSQETQYF.

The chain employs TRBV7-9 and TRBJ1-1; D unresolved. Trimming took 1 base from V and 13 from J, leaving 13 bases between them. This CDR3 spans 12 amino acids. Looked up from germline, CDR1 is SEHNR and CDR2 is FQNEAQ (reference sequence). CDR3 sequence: CASSLEGGYGFF. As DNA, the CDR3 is TGTGCCAGCAGCTTAGAAGGTGGTTATGGTTTCTTT.

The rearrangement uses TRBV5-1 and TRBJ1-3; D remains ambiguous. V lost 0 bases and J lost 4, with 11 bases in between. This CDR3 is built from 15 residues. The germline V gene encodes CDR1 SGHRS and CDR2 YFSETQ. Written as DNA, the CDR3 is TGCGCCAGCAGCTTGGATTGGGCTGGAGGAAACACCATATATTTT. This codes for CASSLDWAGGNTIYF. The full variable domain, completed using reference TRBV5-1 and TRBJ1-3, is KAGVTQTPRYLIKTRGQQVTLSCSPISGHRSVSWYQQTPGQGLQFLFEYFSETQRNKGNFPGRFSGRQFSNSRSEMNVSTLELGDSALYLCASSLDWAGGNTIYFGEGSWLTVV.

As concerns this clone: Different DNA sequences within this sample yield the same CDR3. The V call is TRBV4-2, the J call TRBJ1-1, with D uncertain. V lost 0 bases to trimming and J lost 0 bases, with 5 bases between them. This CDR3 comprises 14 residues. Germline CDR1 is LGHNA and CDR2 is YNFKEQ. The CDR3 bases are TGTGCCAGCAGCCAAGACAGATTGAACACTGAAGCTTTCTTT. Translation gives CASSQDRLNTEAFF.

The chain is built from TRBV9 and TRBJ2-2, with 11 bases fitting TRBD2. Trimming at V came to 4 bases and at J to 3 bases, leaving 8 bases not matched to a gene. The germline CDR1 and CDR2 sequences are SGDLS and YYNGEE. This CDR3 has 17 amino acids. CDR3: CASSRHALAGDTGELFF. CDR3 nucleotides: TGTGCCAGCAGCCGCCATGCACTAGCGGGAGACACCGGGGAGCTGTTTTTT.

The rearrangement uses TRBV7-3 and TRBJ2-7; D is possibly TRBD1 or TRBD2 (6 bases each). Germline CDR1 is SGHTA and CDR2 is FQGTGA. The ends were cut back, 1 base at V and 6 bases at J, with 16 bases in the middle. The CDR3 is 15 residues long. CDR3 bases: TGTGCCAGCAGCTTAAATGGTGGGGGGCCCTTCGAGCAGTACTTC. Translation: CASSLNGGGPFEQYF.

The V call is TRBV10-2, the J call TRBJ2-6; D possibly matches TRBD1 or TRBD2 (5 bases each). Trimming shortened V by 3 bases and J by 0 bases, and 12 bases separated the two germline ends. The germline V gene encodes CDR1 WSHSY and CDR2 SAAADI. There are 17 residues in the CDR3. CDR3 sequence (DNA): TGCGCCAGCAGTGATCCGGGACGAGTCTCTGGGGCCAACGTCCTGACTTTC. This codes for CASSDPGRVSGANVLTF.

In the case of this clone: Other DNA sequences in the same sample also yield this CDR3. The CDR3 here is CASSLQGMNTEAFF. In nucleotides, the CDR3 is TGTGCCAGCAGCTTACAGGGCATGAACACTGAAGCTTTCTTT. This chain joins TRBV5-4 and TRBJ1-1; D may be TRBD1 (6 bases). Germline V lookup: CDR1 SGHNT, CDR2 YYREEE (reference sequence). V was cut by 2 bases and J by 0 bases, with 8 bases left in between. This CDR3 spans 14 amino acids.

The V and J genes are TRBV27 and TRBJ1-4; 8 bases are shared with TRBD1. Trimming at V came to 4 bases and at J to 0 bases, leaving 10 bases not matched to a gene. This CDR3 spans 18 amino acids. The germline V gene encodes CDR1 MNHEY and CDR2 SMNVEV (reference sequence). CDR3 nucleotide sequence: TGTGCCAGCAGTTCTACGACAGGGGTTTGGGCAACTAATGAAAAACTGTTTTTT. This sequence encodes CASSSTTGVWATNEKLFF.